These 11 T cell receptor beta chains share one sample of origin, sequenced in a study of cytomegalovirus exposure and HLA in healthy donors. The PCR ran on 60 Vbeta and 13 Jbeta primers. Sequencing used immunoSEQ multiplex PCR; TCRdb keeps in-frame clones, though not all of them. The data contain 100,000 to 150,000 clones, 65% to 90% of them seen just once; the ten biggest clones take up roughly 1.2%. The material sequenced was PBMCs. The receptors were sampled from a girl aged 2 to 9 in good health and CMV-seronegative.

The genes are TRBV27 and TRBJ1-4, with 9 bases that match TRBD1. The J segment lost 4 bases and the V segment lost 6 bases, leaving 6 bases of the junction unmatched. The CDR3 has 15 amino acids. The germline CDR1 and CDR2 sequences are MNHEY and SMNVEV (reference sequence). CDR3 nucleotide sequence: TGTGCCAGCAGCCTTACAGGGGGCTTTAATGAAAAACTGTTTTTT. This translates into CASSLTGGFNEKLFF.

The chain uses TRBV28 and TRBJ2-7; TRBD2 is a possible D gene (5 bases). V lost 6 bases, J lost 7 bases, and 19 bases lay in between. Germline V gene data show CDR1 as MDHEN and CDR2 as SYDVKM. The CDR3 has 14 amino acids. The CDR3 region is CASSIAPELGEQYF. The CDR3 DNA reads as TGTGCCAGCAGCATAGCGCCAGAGCTGGGGGAGCAGTACTTC.

This clone was found a few times. The J gene is TRBJ2-4, the V gene TRBV10-1, with D perhaps matching TRBD2 (6 bases). CDR3 length: 15 amino acids. Germline CDR1 is WNHNN and CDR2 is SYGVQD (reference sequence). Trimming left V 0 bases short and J 3 bases short, with 9 bases between. The CDR3 here is CASSESRGGKNIQYF. In DNA form, the CDR3 reads TGCGCCAGCAGTGAGTCGAGGGGAGGCAAAAACATTCAGTACTTC.

Points on this clone: This CDR3 is also generated by other DNA sequences in the sample. This chain joins TRBV28 and TRBJ1-5, with D perhaps TRBD1 (6 bases). The V gene lost 6 bases and the J gene lost 7 bases, with 10 bases spanning the gap. The CDR3 is made up of 12 amino acids. Germline V gene sequence: CDR1 MDHEN, CDR2 SYDVKM. CDR3 sequence (DNA): TGTGCCAGCAGAACAGGGAGCCAGCCCCAGCATTTT. Translating gives CASRTGSQPQHF.

This clone was seen a handful of times. The chain has TRBV7-2 and TRBJ2-7; D is unresolved. The CDR3 sequence is 12 residues long. Germline V gene sequence: CDR1 SGHTA, CDR2 FQGNSA. Trimming removed 6 bases at V and 6 bases at J, with 12 bases between. CDR3: CASSSNSIEQYF. The CDR3 region has the DNA TGTGCCAGCAGTTCCAACTCAATCGAGCAGTACTTC.

The V and J genes are TRBV29-1 and TRBJ2-2, with D possibly TRBD2 on 7 matching bases. The CDR3 loop spans 15 amino acids. Germline assignment: CDR1 SQVTM and CDR2 ANQGSEA. V was shortened by 6 bases and J by 2 bases, with 16 bases between the two germline ends. CDR3 residues: CSVRVGGPNTGELFF. In DNA form, the CDR3 reads TGCAGCGTGAGGGTGGGGGGGCCAAACACCGGGGAGCTGTTTTTT.

The J gene is TRBJ1-5, the V gene TRBV4-1, with 7 bases that match TRBD1. Germline CDR1 and CDR2: MGHRA and YSYEKL. V shed 0 bases, J shed 2 bases, and the junction held 10 bases outside the gene matches. The CDR3 consists of 18 residues. As DNA, the CDR3 is TGCGCCAGCAGCCAAGATAGTCTGGGACAGTTCCGCAATCAGCCCCAGCATTTT. It codes for CASSQDSLGQFRNQPQHF.

This chain connects TRBV5-6 to TRBJ2-5; 9 bases line up with TRBD2. V gave up 2 bases and J gave up 5 bases; unmatched junction bases: 13. Per germline, CDR1 SGHDT and CDR2 YYEEEE. The CDR3 consists of 17 residues. The CDR3 coding sequence is TGTGCCAGCAGCTTCGTTGGTGGCGGGGGGGCTTCCGAGACCCAGTACTTC. This codes for CASSFVGGGGASETQYF.

The rearrangement links TRBV28 to TRBJ2-1, with 9 bases fitting TRBD2. This CDR3 has 15 residues. The V gene end was trimmed by 3 bases and the J gene end by 6 bases; junction bases not matched to a gene: 6. Looked up from germline, CDR1 is MDHEN and CDR2 is SYDVKM. The CDR3 DNA is TGTGCCAGCAGTTTTACGAGCGGGAGGCGCAATGAGCAGTTCTTC. This sequence encodes CASSFTSGRRNEQFF.

DNA for the CDR3: TGCGCCAGCAGCCAAGATACTGGGCAGTTGAGCTCCTACGAGCAGTACTTC. Residues: CASSQDTGQLSSYEQYF. This chain uses TRBV4-3 with TRBJ2-7; D call uncertain. Germline V CDR1 and CDR2: LGHNA, YSLEER. The CDR3 consists of 17 residues. V lost 0 bases and J lost 0, with 15 bases in between.

The J gene is TRBJ2-3, the V gene TRBV7-9, with 7 bases matching TRBD1. The CDR3 totals 17 residues. Germline V CDR1 and CDR2: SEHNR, FQNEAQ (reference sequence). V lost 5 bases and J lost 2; bases outside the gene matches: 13. CDR3 DNA sequence: TGTGCCAGCAGCCGGTTATTAAGGGGACAGAACACAGATACGCAGTATTTT. Its protein is CASSRLLRGQNTDTQYF.